This T cell receptor beta chain was found in a study of human T cells and chemical hapten exposure. For the study at large: A roughly 2 cm by roughly 2 cm inner upper arm patch received 2% DPC for sensitization. Study-wide results and limits: In the PT1 data, expanded TCR counts showed a positive correlation with patch test score.

The CDR3 is made up of 13 amino acids. The germline CDR1 and CDR2 sequences are DFQATT and SNEGSKA (reference sequence). The germline V and J ends were trimmed by 0 bases and 2 bases, with 8 bases remaining between them. The study used a library that attached unique molecular identifiers to individual cDNA molecules. Via MiXCR, TCRdb re-called the RACE reads, giving one row per CDR3 protein. The table lists approximately 370,000 distinct CDR3 sequences, around 5.5% of them singletons. Points on this clonotype: The antigen remains unidentified.

Time point meaning: pre-sensitization, week 0. Treatment specified: therapeutic diphenylcyclopropenone sensitization with weekly scalp DPC. Patch tests were applied only after blood draws. Source: whole blood, taken in connection with sensitization to the hapten diphenylcyclopropenone (DPC). The sequence came from a woman under 30 with alopecia areata. Some clones in this sample may be carry-over from other donors' samples. The V gene is TRBV20-1, the J gene TRBJ2-7; D is unclear. The CDR3 nucleotides read TGCAGTGCTAGAGATCCGCAGGCCTACGAGCAGTACTTC. Encoded protein: CSARDPQAYEQYF.